The clone carrying this T cell receptor beta chain has just one count. Its specificity is not known. This specimen belongs to a study of OX40 agonist ivuxolimab in advanced cancers. On the study more broadly: The patients' treatment was ivuxolimab, an agonistic anti-OX40 (CD134) antibody.

Autoimmune disease history or systemic immunosuppression excluded patients. Study-wide points: CD4+ T cells averaged fewer expanded clones than CD8+ T cells.

V lost 5 bases, J lost 0 bases, and 9 bases lay in between. The CDR3 runs to 14 residues. CDR1 SGHVS and CDR2 FNYEAQ come from the germline V gene. The table came from immunoSEQ multiplex PCR; TCRdb's copy has only in-frame clones and leaves some out. The data contain some 62,000 clones, around 90% of them seen just once; the ten biggest clones take up 5.2%. The material sequenced was CD4+ or CD8+ T cells sorted from blood, taken in a trial of the OX40 agonist ivuxolimab. V usage is TRBV7-6 and J usage is TRBJ2-3; D gene ambiguous. The sequence came from an adult with an advanced solid tumor such as melanoma, head and neck, liver or kidney cancer. The CDR3 loop reads CASSPGRSTDTQYF. CDR3 bases: TGTGCCAGCAGCCCTGGCAGGAGCACAGATACGCAGTATTTT.